One and the same sample provided the 19 T cell receptor beta chains below, sequenced in a study of PD-1 blockade in classical Hodgkin lymphoma. After autologous stem cell transplantation all patients relapsed, and prior brentuximab vedotin exposure differed between cohorts. Using immunoSEQ multiplex PCR, the repertoire was profiled, and TCRdb retains in-frame clones only, with some absent. The sample lists 20,000 to 25,000 clones, 80% occurring once. This sample comprised peripheral blood mononuclear cells (PBMCs), obtained before the second cycle of nivolumab. The receptors derive from a human donor with classical Hodgkin lymphoma.

This clone came up a few times. The gene calls are TRBV5-1 and TRBJ1-4; D unresolved. Per germline, CDR1 SGHRS and CDR2 YFSETQ. This CDR3 has 11 residues. V lost 5 bases, J lost 5 bases, and 4 bases lay in between. In DNA, the CDR3 is TGCGCCAGCAGAAAGAATGAAAAACTGTTTTTT. It specifies CASRKNEKLFF.

This clone has just one count. The chain uses TRBV5-5 and TRBJ2-7; D gene uncertain. V lost 5 bases, J lost 3 bases, and 9 bases lay in between. The CDR3 extends over 12 amino acids. Looked up from germline, CDR1 is SGHKS and CDR2 is YYEKEE (reference sequence). The CDR3: CASSPGFYEQYF. In DNA form, the CDR3 reads TGTGCCAGCAGTCCCGGTTTCTACGAGCAGTACTTC.

This clone was counted a single time. The chain couples TRBV19 to TRBJ1-3; no clear D. V gave up 3 bases and J gave up 0 bases, with 12 bases separating them. This CDR3 is built from 16 residues. Germline V CDR1 and CDR2: LNHDA, SQIVND (reference sequence). CDR3 sequence: CASSIRAIRSGNTIYF. The CDR3 DNA reads as TGTGCCAGTAGTATTCGGGCAATCCGCTCTGGAAACACCATATATTTT.

This clone was recorded only once. J is TRBJ2-3 and V is TRBV6-6; the match to TRBD2 covers 14 bases. Germline V lookup: CDR1 MNHNY, CDR2 SVGAGI (reference sequence). The CDR3 loop spans 16 amino acids. Germline trimming cut 5 bases from V and 3 bases from J; bases unmatched to any gene: 4. The CDR3 loop is CASSRGLAGGTDTQYF. In DNA form, the CDR3 reads TGTGCCAGCAGTCGAGGACTAGCGGGAGGTACAGATACGCAGTATTTT.

The V gene is TRBV6-1, the J gene TRBJ2-5; D could derive from TRBD1 or TRBD2 (5 bases each). The V and J ends lost 5 bases and 10 bases respectively, with 11 bases between them. This CDR3 has 11 amino acids. The germline gives CDR1 MNHNS, CDR2 SASEGT. The CDR3 nucleotides are TGTGCCAGCAGTCCTCCAGGGAGCCAGTACTTC. As protein: CASSPPGSQYF.

Concerning this clone: Different DNA sequences within this sample yield the same CDR3. The chain joins TRBV6-1 to TRBJ2-7; D ambiguous. Germline loops: CDR1 MNHNS, CDR2 SASEGT. Trimming shortened V by 2 bases and J by 6 bases, and 8 bases separated the two germline ends. The length of the CDR3 is 12 residues. CDR3 nucleotides: TGTGCCAGCAGTGAATGGGTTCCCGAGCAGTACTTC. As protein: CASSEWVPEQYF.

The rearrangement uses TRBV6-5 and TRBJ2-1; TRBD1 matches at 8 bases. Germline V gene lookup returns CDR1 MNHEY and CDR2 SVGAGI. With V trimmed by 6 bases and J by 4 bases, 8 bases remained unmatched. This CDR3 has 15 residues. Here the CDR3 reads CASSHGQGRYNEQFF. As DNA, the CDR3 is TGTGCCAGCAGCCACGGACAGGGACGGTACAATGAGCAGTTCTTC.

J is TRBJ2-3 and V is TRBV5-4; D not resolved. Deletions cut 2 bases from V and 3 bases from J, with 7 bases between. The CDR3 contains 13 residues. Germline V lookup: CDR1 SGHNT, CDR2 YYREEE (reference sequence). The CDR3 is CASSFGPTDTQYF. CDR3 nucleotides: TGTGCCAGCAGCTTCGGTCCGACAGATACGCAGTATTTT. The full variable domain, with the rest looked up from reference TRBV5-4 and TRBJ2-3, is ETGVTQSPTHLIKTRGQQVTLRCSSQSGHNTVSWYQQALGQGPQFIFQYYREEENGRGNFPPRFSGLQFPNYSSELNVNALELDDSALYLCASSFGPTDTQYFGPGTRLTVL.

The chain employs TRBV6-5 and TRBJ2-1; 8 nucleotides line up with TRBD2. The J segment lost 6 bases and the V segment lost 0 bases, leaving 7 bases of the junction unmatched. Germline V CDR1 and CDR2: MNHEY, SVGAGI. This CDR3 is built from 16 residues. The CDR3 bases are TGTGCCAGCAGTTACTCGGGAGGGACTAGTCCCAATGAGCAGTTCTTC. Translating gives CASSYSGGTSPNEQFF.

DNA of the CDR3: TGTGCCAGTAGTACGCGACTGTCTGGCTACACCTTC. It codes for CASSTRLSGYTF. The genes are TRBV19 and TRBJ1-2; unclear D gene. This CDR3 has 12 amino acids. Germline CDR1 and CDR2: LNHDA and SQIVND (reference sequence). Trimming shortened V by 4 bases and J by 7 bases, and 10 bases separated the two germline ends.

The chain combines TRBV5-1 with TRBJ2-7; 8 nucleotides line up with TRBD2. Germline V lookup: CDR1 SGHRS, CDR2 YFSETQ. With 4 bases clipped from V and 2 bases from J, the junction kept 5 bases outside the gene matches. This CDR3 contains 14 residues. In DNA form, the CDR3 reads TGCGCCAGCAGCCCGGGGGGGTTCCCCTACGAGCAGTACTTC. Its translation is CASSPGGFPYEQYF.

The chain uses TRBV5-4 and TRBJ2-3; TRBD1 aligns across 8 bases. Trimming cost V 4 bases and J 0 bases; bases outside gene matches: 10. CDR1 and CDR2 from the germline V gene are SGHNT and YYREEE (reference sequence). There are 17 residues in the CDR3. CDR3: CASSRPGTGISTDTQYF. The CDR3 DNA sequence: TGTGCCAGCAGCCGTCCCGGGACAGGTATTAGCACAGATACGCAGTATTTT.

J is TRBJ1-4 and V is TRBV18; D might be TRBD1 (5 bases). Trimming shortened V by 1 base and J by 3 bases, and 9 bases separated the two germline ends. Germline V gene sequence: CDR1 KGHSH, CDR2 LQKENI. This CDR3 contains 15 residues. Here the CDR3 DNA reads TGTGCCAGCTCACCACGGGACTTCCCTAATGAAAAACTGTTTTTT. The encoded protein is CASSPRDFPNEKLFF.

The chain has TRBV6-5 and TRBJ2-1; the D gene is possibly TRBD1 (6 bases). Deletions cut 0 bases from V and 3 bases from J, with 9 bases between. Germline assignment: CDR1 MNHEY and CDR2 SVGAGI. The CDR3 extends over 15 amino acids. CDR3 protein: CASSYSLGGYNEQFF. In DNA, the CDR3 is TGTGCCAGCAGTTACTCTTTAGGGGGCTACAATGAGCAGTTCTTC.

This chain joins TRBV7-2 and TRBJ2-5; D possibly corresponds to TRBD1 (6 bases). Germline CDR1 SGHTA, CDR2 FQGNSA. V gave up 3 bases and J gave up 7 bases, with 9 bases separating them. The CDR3 is 12 residues long. CDR3 bases: TGTGCCAGCAGCTTCCAGGGGACGACCCAGTACTTC. Translating gives CASSFQGTTQYF.

This sequence joins TRBV25-1 and TRBJ2-2; D is undetermined. V was cut by 3 bases and J by 0 bases, with 8 bases left in between. CDR1 is MGHDK and CDR2 is SYGVNS in the germline V gene. This CDR3 has 15 amino acids. The CDR3 spells CASSESAPNTGELFF. The CDR3 DNA reads TGTGCCAGCAGTGAGAGCGCCCCGAACACCGGGGAGCTGTTTTTT.

The genes are TRBV6-1 and TRBJ2-7; perhaps TRBD1 as D (5 bases). Per germline, CDR1 MNHNS and CDR2 SASEGT. CDR3 length equals 15 residues. The V end lost 2 bases, the J end lost 6 bases, and 17 bases lay between the germline ends. The CDR3 protein is CASSETGFDIVEQYF. The CDR3 DNA is TGTGCCAGCAGTGAAACAGGTTTTGATATTGTCGAGCAGTACTTC.

This clone is a singleton in its sample. The chain recombines TRBV21-1 with TRBJ2-1; TRBD1, the table's D call, lacks a check against the DNA. TRBV21-1 is a pseudogene locus. The CDR3 totals 14 residues. This chain's CDR3 is CASSKTRVGNEQFF. The CDR3, as DNA: TGTGCCAGCAGCAAGACCAGGGTGGGCAATGAGCAGTTCTTC.

The chain carries TRBV30 and TRBJ2-2, with D unclear. The length of the CDR3 is 13 residues. Germline CDR1 GTSNPN, CDR2 SVGIG (reference sequence). The V and J ends lost 1 base and 7 bases respectively, with 10 bases between them. Here the CDR3 reads CAWSAVNLGELFF. As DNA, the CDR3 is TGTGCCTGGAGTGCGGTGAATCTCGGGGAGCTGTTTTTT. Looking up the rest from reference TRBV30 and TRBJ2-2 gives the full variable domain: SQTIHQWPATLVQPVGSPLSLECTVEGTSNPNLYWYRQAAGRGLQLLFYSVGIGQISSEVPQNLSASRPQDRQFILSSKKLLLSDSGFYLCAWSAVNLGELFFGEGSRLTVL.